The rows below give T cell receptor beta chains drawn from one sample of a study of beta chain features in type 1 diabetes. Only in-frame clones appear in the TCRdb table, and some are missing; sequencing was by immunoSEQ multiplex PCR. The sample gives around 40,000 clones, 66% of which show up once; less than 2.5% is in the top ten. The specimen sequenced was Tregs from blood. These receptor sequences come from a woman younger than 35 with type 1 diabetes. Both conserved end residues are part of each CDR3. Fields, in order: J gene, V gene, D gene, clone size, CDR3 protein, CDR3 DNA. The D gene is left open where the match is weak. Not all rows give a size; the values are once, few, many and, for expanded clones, a class.

TRBJ2-1	TRBV10-3	TRBD2	.	CAITVGRELSNEQFF	TGTGCCATCACGGTGGGGCGGGAGCTGAGCAATGAGCAGTTCTTC
TRBJ2-5	TRBV18	.	once	CASSLVEETQYF	TGTGCCAGCTCACTGGTGGAGGAGACCCAGTACTTC
TRBJ2-7	TRBV7-9	.	few	CASSLVRGSTYEQYF	TGTGCCAGCAGCTTAGTGCGGGGTTCGACCTACGAGCAGTACTTC
TRBJ2-7	TRBV28	.	.	CASSHEQENEQYF	TGTGCCAGCAGTCACGAACAGGAGAACGAGCAGTACTTC
TRBJ2-1	TRBV6-5	TRBD2	few	CASSYWGLGYNEQFF	TGTGCCAGCAGTTACTGGGGACTAGGGTATAATGAGCAGTTCTTC
TRBJ1-2	TRBV20-1	.	.	CSARRGEGYTF	TGCAGTGCTAGACGGGGAGAGGGCTACACCTTC
TRBJ2-3	TRBV19	TRBD2	.	CASANPSGGSTDTQYF	TGTGCCAGCGCCAACCCTAGCGGGGGGTCCACAGATACGCAGTATTTT
TRBJ2-7	TRBV7-2	.	.	CASSLSGIYEQYF	TGTGCCAGCAGCCTCTCGGGGATCTACGAGCAGTACTTC
TRBJ1-1	TRBV7-9	TRBD1	.	CASSSTSGGGTEAFF	TGTGCCAGCAGCAGTACCTCAGGGGGCGGAACTGAAGCTTTCTTT
TRBJ1-2	TRBV6-6	TRBD1	.	CASSYGDRGSYTF	TGTGCCAGCAGTTACGGGGACAGGGGATCCTACACCTTC
TRBJ2-1	TRBV5-1	TRBD1	.	CASSPGQGWNEQFF	TGCGCCAGCAGCCCCGGACAGGGGTGGAATGAGCAGTTCTTC
TRBJ1-2	TRBV30	.	.	CAWTRGRGLPSNYGYTF	TGTGCCTGGACCCGAGGGAGAGGCCTCCCTTCTAACTATGGCTACACCTTC
TRBJ2-6	TRBV7-9	.	.	CASSSSSASSGANVLTF	TGTGCCAGCAGCTCCTCCTCCGCCAGCTCTGGGGCCAACGTCCTGACTTTC
TRBJ2-3	TRBV5-4	TRBD2	.	CASSLDTVAGPPITDTQYF	TGTGCCAGCAGCTTGGATACCGTAGCGGGGCCCCCTATCACAGATACGCAGTATTTT
TRBJ2-7	TRBV6-1	TRBD1	.	CASSEVFGTGPYEQYF	TGTGCCAGCAGTGAAGTCTTTGGGACAGGGCCCTACGAGCAGTACTTC
TRBJ2-1	TRBV5-1	TRBD1	once	CASSSGTGAGEQFF	TGCGCCAGCAGCTCCGGGACAGGGGCGGGGGAGCAGTTCTTC
TRBJ1-4	TRBV9	.	.	CASSVGASQNEKLFF	TGTGCCAGCAGCGTGGGGGCCTCTCAAAATGAAAAACTGTTTTTT
TRBJ2-7	TRBV7-2	.	.	CASSLGPRTYEQYF	TGTGCCAGCAGCTTAGGCCCGAGGACCTACGAGCAGTACTTC
TRBJ2-7	TRBV20-1	.	.	CSARSYEQYF	TGCAGTGCTAGGAGTTACGAGCAGTACTTC
TRBJ2-7	TRBV29-1	.	.	CSVERGTAYNYEQYF	TGCAGCGTTGAGAGAGGTACCGCATATAACTACGAGCAGTACTTC
TRBJ2-7	TRBV6-6	TRBD1	.	CASRERQGRYEQYF	TGTGCCAGCAGGGAGCGACAGGGGAGGTACGAGCAGTACTTC
TRBJ2-5	TRBV12-1	.	.	CASSCSPGGETQYF	TGTGCCAGCAGCTGCTCGCCAGGGGGAGAGACCCAGTACTTC
TRBJ2-3	TRBV19	TRBD2	.	CARNGSGGATDTQYF	TGTGCCAGAAACGGTAGCGGGGGGGCCACAGATACGCAGTATTTT
TRBJ2-7	TRBV11-2	.	.	CASSSPDTPRLEQYF	TGTGCCAGCAGCTCGCCCGACACTCCTCGGCTCGAGCAGTACTTC
TRBJ2-7	TRBV6-6	TRBD2	.	CATRVAGSYEQYF	TGTGCCACCCGGGTAGCGGGCTCCTACGAGCAGTACTTC
TRBJ2-5	TRBV7-2	.	.	CASSLRGETQYF	TGTGCCAGCAGCCTCAGGGGAGAGACCCAGTACTTC
TRBJ1-2	TRBV5-1	.	once	CASSGPRDYGYTF	TGCGCCAGCAGCGGCCCCAGGGACTATGGCTACACCTTC
TRBJ1-2	TRBV7-8	.	few	CASTYDREDGYTF	TGTGCCAGCACCTACGACCGGGAGGATGGCTACACCTTC
TRBJ2-7	TRBV20-1	TRBD1	.	CSATGQGGQYF	TGCAGTGCTACCGGACAGGGCGGGCAGTACTTC
TRBJ1-2	TRBV10-3	.	.	CAISSGNYGYTF	TGTGCCATCAGCTCGGGTAACTATGGCTACACCTTC
TRBJ2-2	TRBV7-3	TRBD2	.	CASSPLAGGNTGELFF	TGTGCCAGCAGCCCTCTAGCGGGCGGGAACACCGGGGAGCTGTTTTTT
TRBJ2-1	TRBV7-3	.	.	CASSLGSSPRNEQFF	TGTGCCAGCAGCCTAGGGAGTAGCCCCAGGAATGAGCAGTTCTTC